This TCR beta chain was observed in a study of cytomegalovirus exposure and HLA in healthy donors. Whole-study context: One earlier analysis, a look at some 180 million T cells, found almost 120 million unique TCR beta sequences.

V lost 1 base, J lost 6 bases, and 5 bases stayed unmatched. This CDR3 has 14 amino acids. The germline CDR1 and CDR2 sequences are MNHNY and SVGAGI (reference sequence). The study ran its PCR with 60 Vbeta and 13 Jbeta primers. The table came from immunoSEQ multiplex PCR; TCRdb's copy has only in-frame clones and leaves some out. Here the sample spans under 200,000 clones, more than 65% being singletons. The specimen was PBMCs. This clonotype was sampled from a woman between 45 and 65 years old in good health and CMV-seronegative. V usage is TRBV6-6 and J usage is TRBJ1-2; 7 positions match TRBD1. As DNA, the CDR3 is TGTGCCAGCAGTTACTTGACAGGGATAGATGGCTACACCTTC. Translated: CASSYLTGIDGYTF.